This T cell receptor beta chain was sequenced in a study of identical twins. TCRdb independently ran MiXCR on the 5' RACE reads; one entry per CDR3 protein. The table records a few hundred thousand distinct CDR3 sequences, 9.5% to 10% of them present only once. This clonotype appeared many times. CDR3 length: 17 amino acids. The germline gives CDR1 SQVTM, CDR2 ANQGSEA. J lost 0 bases, V lost 4 bases, and 12 bases had no gene match. These data were also filed under a second study, of yellow fever vaccine responses in identical twins.

The sample consisted of PBMCs. The chain couples TRBV29-1 to TRBJ2-3, with TRBD2 matching over 8 bases. The TCR originated in a woman between 18 and 30 years old in good health. The CDR3 region is CSVVERESQISTDTQYF. CDR3 bases: TGCAGCGTTGTAGAGCGGGAGTCTCAGATAAGCACAGATACGCAGTATTTT.